The clone carrying this TCR beta chain has a handful of counts. What it recognizes is unknown. This sample also contains other DNA sequences that code for the same CDR3. TCRdb's table, derived via immunoSEQ multiplex PCR, lists solely in-frame clones and lacks some. The sample comprises 140,000 to 150,000 clones, 88% of which are singletons, and approximately 5.4% rests with the top ten. The data were obtained in a study of T cell responses to AZD1222 COVID-19 vaccine. Findings of the study overall: Nearly half of spike-specific TCRs reportedly target unmutated variant regions.

The sample in question was peripheral blood, obtained 28 days after the second dose of the MenACWY control vaccine. The receptor comes from an adult who received the MenACWY meningococcal vaccine as a control.

CDR3 bases: TGCGCCAGCAGCTTCAGGGGGAATCAGCCCCAGCATTTT. Amino acids: CASSFRGNQPQHF. The genes are TRBV5-1 and TRBJ1-5, with 7 bases fitting TRBD1. The germline CDR1 and CDR2 sequences are SGHRS and YFSETQ. V lost 2 bases to trimming and J lost 4 bases; unmatched junction nucleotides: 0. This CDR3 spans 13 amino acids.